A selection of T cell receptor beta chains follows, all from one sample in a study of T cell repertoires in aging, cancer and after chemotherapy. TCRdb passed the multiplex PCR reads through MiXCR, listing each CDR3 protein once. The table has nearly 5,000 distinct CDR3 sequences, about 30% seen once. Material: blood. The receptor set was obtained from a human donor with a blood cancer. Each CDR3 is given with its conserved first and last residue. The D gene is left open where the match is weak. A row's size may be missing; if present it is once, few, many or a size class.

clone size | J gene | V gene | D gene | CDR3 protein | CDR3 DNA
medium-sized | TRBJ2-2 | TRBV19 | . | CASSTTLNTGELFF | TGTGCCAGTAGTACGACACTGAACACCGGGGAGCTGTTTTTT
. | TRBJ1-6 | TRBV5-6 | . | CASSLAGFGNSPLHF | TGTGCCAGCAGCTTGGCGGGGTTTGGTAATTCACCCCTCCACTTT
. | TRBJ2-7 | TRBV6-5 | . | CASSLARGGRVGEQYF | TGTGCCAGCAGTTTAGCTAGGGGAGGTCGAGTTGGCGAGCAGTACTTC
. | TRBJ2-1 | TRBV18 | . | CASSPYVGRDNEQFF | TGTGCCAGCTCACCCTATGTGGGAAGGGACAATGAGCAGTTCTTC
. | TRBJ1-6 | TRBV18 | . | CASSLFGQLLSPLHF | TGTGCCAGCTCACTATTTGGACAGTTATTGTCACCCCTCCACTTT
medium-sized | TRBJ1-6 | TRBV7-6 | TRBD1 | CASSLGNRGNSPLHF | TGTGCCAGCAGCTTAGGGAACAGGGGTAATTCACCCCTCCACTTT
. | TRBJ2-2 | TRBV19 | . | CASSIEGAPNTGELFF | TGTGCCAGTAGTATTGAAGGGGCGCCGAACACCGGGGAGCTGTTTTTT
. | TRBJ2-7 | TRBV5-5 | TRBD1 | CASSSPWTGTTYEQYF | TGTGCCAGCAGCTCTCCGTGGACAGGGACCACCTACGAGCAGTACTTC
few | TRBJ2-1 | TRBV27 | TRBD1 | CASSRTGTGYYNEQFF | TGTGCCAGCAGTAGAACCGGGACAGGGTATTACAATGAGCAGTTCTTC
. | TRBJ2-7 | TRBV30 | . | CASRQVSSFYEQYF | TGTGCCTCGCGACAGGTGTCCTCCTTCTACGAGCAGTACTTC
. | TRBJ2-1 | TRBV20-1 | . | CSAGRGQGYNEQFF | TGCAGTGCCGGGAGGGGACAGGGATACAATGAGCAGTTCTTC
. | TRBJ2-4 | TRBV6-2/TRBV6-3 | . | CASSYRETRPTAKNIQYF | TGTGCCAGCAGTTACAGGGAGACAAGACCCACAGCCAAAAACATTCAGTACTTC
. | TRBJ1-1 | TRBV7-2 | . | CASSSDRNTEAFF | TGTGCCAGCAGCAGCGACAGGAACACTGAAGCTTTCTTT
. | TRBJ1-6 | TRBV6-6 | . | CASGGVSRDSPLHF | TGTGCCAGCGGAGGGGTCTCGCGGGATTCACCCCTCCACTTT
once | TRBJ1-5 | TRBV6-5 | . | CASSLIRGNQPQHF | TGTGCCAGCAGTTTAATACGGGGGAATCAGCCCCAGCATTTT
medium-sized | TRBJ2-7 | TRBV27 | . | CASSPLGIYEQYF | TGTGCCAGCAGTCCTCTCGGGATCTACGAGCAGTACTTC
medium-sized | TRBJ1-4 | TRBV6-5 | TRBD1 | CASSYVPDRGFEKLFF | TGTGCCAGCAGTTACGTTCCAGACAGGGGGTTTGAAAAACTGTTTTTT
once | TRBJ2-1 | TRBV4-2 | TRBD1 | CASSPGTGEDEQFF | TGCGCCAGCAGCCCAGGGACAGGCGAGGATGAGCAGTTCTTC
. | TRBJ2-5 | TRBV19 | . | CASSIQGNLETQYF | TGTGCCAGTAGTATTCAGGGGAACCTAGAGACCCAGTACTTC
few | TRBJ2-1 | TRBV7-9 | . | CASSLVMGGLYNEQFF | TGTGCCAGCAGCTTAGTTATGGGGGGGCTTTACAATGAGCAGTTCTTC
. | TRBJ1-2 | TRBV6-5 | . | CVSSYARGGTNYGYTF | TGTGTCAGCAGTTATGCGCGGGGGGGAACTAACTATGGCTACACCTTC
medium-sized | TRBJ2-6 | TRBV12-3/TRBV12-4 | . | CASSFSGTEYVLTF | TGTGCCAGCAGTTTTTCCGGGACGGAGTACGTCCTGACTTTC
. | TRBJ2-2 | TRBV4-3 | . | CASSQEGYQGFTGELFF | TGCGCCAGCAGCCAAGAAGGGTATCAGGGTTTCACCGGGGAGCTGTTTTTT
. | TRBJ2-6 | TRBV6-5 | TRBD2 | CASSRGGNVLTF | TGTGCCAGCAGCCGGGGGGGCAACGTCCTGACTTTC
. | TRBJ2-7 | TRBV11-2 | . | CASTSRDHFPSYEQYF | TGTGCCAGCACTTCCCGGGACCACTTTCCCTCCTACGAGCAGTACTTC
medium-sized | TRBJ1-6 | TRBV19 | . | CASNPTGLAVGSPLHF | TGTGCCAGTAACCCCACAGGCCTTGCTGTAGGATCACCCCTCCACTTT
medium-sized | TRBJ2-5 | TRBV6-5 | . | CASSLFGGPETQYF | TGTGCCAGCAGTTTATTTGGGGGGCCAGAGACCCAGTACTTC
. | TRBJ2-3 | TRBV28 | . | CASSLDRRGTDTQYF | TGTGCCAGCAGTTTGGACAGGAGGGGGACAGATACGCAGTATTTT
. | TRBJ2-4 | TRBV6-1 | . | CASSEGGGGKNIQYF | TGTGCCAGCAGTGAAGGGGGTGGGGGCAAAAACATTCAGTACTTC
. | TRBJ2-7 | TRBV6-1 | TRBD1 | CASSENLATGVYEQYF | TGTGCCAGCAGTGAAAACTTGGCGACAGGGGTCTACGAGCAGTACTTC
. | TRBJ2-5 | TRBV5-4 | TRBD2 | CASSLAQLAGQETQYF | TGTGCCAGCAGCTTAGCCCAACTAGCGGGGCAAGAGACCCAGTACTTC
few | TRBJ2-5 | TRBV19 | . | CASSPNRDPTDQQETQYF | TGTGCCAGTAGTCCAAACCGGGACCCGACGGATCAACAAGAGACCCAGTACTTC
few | TRBJ2-1 | TRBV5-5 | . | CASSLAGGLFFNEQFF | TGTGCCAGCAGCTTGGCTGGGGGGCTTTTTTTCAATGAGCAGTTCTTC
. | TRBJ2-1 | TRBV7-9 | . | CASSLAANNEQFF | TGTGCCAGCAGCTTAGCCGCCAACAATGAGCAGTTCTTC
. | TRBJ2-1 | TRBV6-5 | . | CASSSPGHTNNEQFF | TGTGCCAGCAGTTCCCCGGGACACACTAACAATGAGCAGTTCTTC
few | TRBJ2-1 | TRBV6-6 | TRBD1 | CASSYRTGDYNEQFF | TGTGCCAGCAGTTATAGGACAGGGGATTACAATGAGCAGTTCTTC
medium-sized | TRBJ1-1 | TRBV12-3/TRBV12-4 | . | CASSAQYTEAFF | TGTGCCAGCAGTGCACAGTACACTGAAGCTTTCTTT
. | TRBJ2-3 | TRBV4-3 | TRBD2 | CASSQDPLGLAGADTQYF | TGCGCCAGCAGCCAAGATCCCCTCGGACTAGCGGGGGCAGATACGCAGTATTTT
medium-sized | TRBJ1-4 | TRBV6-5 | . | CASSYLGGVNEKLFF | TGTGCCAGCAGTTACCTTGGGGGAGTTAATGAAAAACTGTTTTTT
once | TRBJ1-2 | TRBV28 | . | CASSLWVLWNYGYTF | TGTGCCAGCAGTTTATGGGTGCTATGGAACTATGGCTACACCTTC